This TCR beta chain was sequenced in a study of blood T cell repertoires in COVID-19. Study summary: Samples representing acute and convalescent COVID-19 were sourced from the United States, Italy and Spain.

V was cut by 2 bases and J by 4 bases, with 15 bases left in between. CDR1 and CDR2 from the germline V gene are SNHLY and FYNNEI. The CDR3 contains 16 residues. In the source study's methods: The assay estimated nucleated cells by amplifying reference gene primers. Sequencing used immunoSEQ multiplex PCR; TCRdb keeps in-frame clones, though not all of them. The D gene and trimming were derived from the DNA, and the V and J assignments and clone size from that table. This sample has 200,000 to 250,000 clones, with approximately 85% found just once. Those enrolled, adults aged 18 to 89 years, came from about two dozen US areas. Participant reports of clinical history set cohort assignment.

Material: PBMCs or T cells enriched from blood (not recorded which). V usage is TRBV2 and J usage is TRBJ1-3; unclear D gene. The clonotype comes from a woman aged 50 to 65 with acute COVID-19. This CDR3 is CASSERNGRTGNTIYF. In DNA form, the CDR3 reads TGTGCCAGCAGTGAAAGGAACGGGAGAACCGGAAACACCATATATTTT.